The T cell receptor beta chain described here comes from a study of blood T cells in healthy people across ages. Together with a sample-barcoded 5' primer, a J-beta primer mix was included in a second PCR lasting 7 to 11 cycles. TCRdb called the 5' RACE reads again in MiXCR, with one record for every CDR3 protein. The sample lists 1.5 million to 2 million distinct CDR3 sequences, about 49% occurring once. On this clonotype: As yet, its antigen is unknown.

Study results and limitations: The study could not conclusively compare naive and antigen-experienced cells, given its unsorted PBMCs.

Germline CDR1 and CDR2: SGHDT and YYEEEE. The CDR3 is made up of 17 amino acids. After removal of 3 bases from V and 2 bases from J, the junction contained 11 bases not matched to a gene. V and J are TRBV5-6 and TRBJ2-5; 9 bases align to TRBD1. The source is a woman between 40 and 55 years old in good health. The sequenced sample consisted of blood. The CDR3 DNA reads TGTGCCAGCAGCTCCCGGGGTTCGACAGGGGGGCAAGAGACCCAGTACTTC. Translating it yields CASSSRGSTGGQETQYF. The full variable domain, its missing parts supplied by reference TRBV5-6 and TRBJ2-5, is DAGVTQSPTHLIKTRGQQVTLRCSPKSGHDTVSWYQQALGQGPQFIFQYYEEEERQRGNFPDRFSGHQFPNYSSELNVNALLLGDSALYLCASSSRGSTGGQETQYFGPGTRLLVL.